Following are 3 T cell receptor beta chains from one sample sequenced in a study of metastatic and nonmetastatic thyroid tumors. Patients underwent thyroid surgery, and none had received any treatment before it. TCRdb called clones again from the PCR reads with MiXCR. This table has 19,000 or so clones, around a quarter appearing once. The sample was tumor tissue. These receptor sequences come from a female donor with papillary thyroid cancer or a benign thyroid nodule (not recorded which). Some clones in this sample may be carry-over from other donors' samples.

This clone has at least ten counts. For the CDR3, the DNA is TGTGCCAGTAGCCGACGGACAGGGGTTGATCCCTACGAGCAGTACTTC. It specifies CASSRRTGVDPYEQYF. The chain joins TRBV19 to TRBJ2-7, with 9 bases identical to TRBD1. The V and J ends lost 6 bases and 2 bases, in that order; junction bases with no gene match: 11. The CDR3 sequence is 16 residues long. CDR1 LNHDA and CDR2 SQIVND come from the germline V gene (reference sequence).

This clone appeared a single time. For the CDR3, the DNA is TGTGCCAGCAGCTCTCGTCCGGGGCTCTCCTACAATGAGCAGTTCTTC. Residues: CASSSRPGLSYNEQFF. The rearrangement links TRBV11-1 to TRBJ2-1; D is perhaps TRBD1 or TRBD2 (5 bases each). The germline V gene has CDR1 SGHAT and CDR2 FQDESV (reference sequence). CDR3 length: 16 residues. The ends were cut back, 4 bases at V and 0 bases at J, with 13 bases in the middle.

The DNA for the CDR3 is TGTGCCAGCAGCTTAGAAGGGGGCGACTACAATGAGCAGTTCTTC. Protein: CASSLEGGDYNEQFF. The gene calls are TRBV7-8 and TRBJ2-1; 7 bases map to TRBD1. CDR1 is SGHVS and CDR2 is FQNEAQ in the germline V gene. With 1 base clipped from V and 3 bases from J, the junction kept 3 bases outside the gene matches. CDR3 length: 15 amino acids.